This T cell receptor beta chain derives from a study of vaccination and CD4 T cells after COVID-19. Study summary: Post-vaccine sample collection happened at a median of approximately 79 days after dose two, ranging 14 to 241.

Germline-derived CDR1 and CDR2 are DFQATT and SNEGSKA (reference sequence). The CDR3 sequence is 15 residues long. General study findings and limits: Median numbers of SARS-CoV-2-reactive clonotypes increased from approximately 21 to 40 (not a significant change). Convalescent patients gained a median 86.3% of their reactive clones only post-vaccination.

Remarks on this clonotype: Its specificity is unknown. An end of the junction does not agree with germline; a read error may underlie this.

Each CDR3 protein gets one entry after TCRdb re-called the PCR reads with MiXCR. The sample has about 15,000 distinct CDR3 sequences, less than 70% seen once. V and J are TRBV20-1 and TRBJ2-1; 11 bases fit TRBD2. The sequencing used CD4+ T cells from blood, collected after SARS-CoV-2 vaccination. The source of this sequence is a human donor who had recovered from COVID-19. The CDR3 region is CSAGEITSGSNEQFF. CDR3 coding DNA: TGCAGTGCTGGAGAAATCACTAGCGGGAGCAATGAGCAGTTCTTC.